What follows are 5 T cell receptor beta chains derived from one specimen sequenced in a study of cytomegalovirus exposure and HLA in healthy donors. The study ran its PCR with 60 Vbeta and 13 Jbeta primers. Some clones are missing from TCRdb's copy, which holds only in-frame ones; the method was immunoSEQ multiplex PCR. Of 140,000 or so clones listed, approximately 68% are singletons. The specimen sequenced was PBMCs. The source of these receptors is a man aged 35-49 years in good health and CMV-seronegative.

Of note for this clone: The germline gene is not matched at one end of the junction; a read error may be the cause. Additional DNA sequences in this sample encode the identical CDR3. The rearrangement links TRBV7-6 to TRBJ2-5; tentatively, D is TRBD2 (5 bases). This CDR3 has 17 amino acids. Per the germline V gene, CDR1 is SGHVS and CDR2 is FNYEAQ. The DNA of the CDR3 is TGTGCCAGTAGCTTAGTTGCTTCGGCTAGCCTCCGGGAGACCCAGTACTTC. This translates into CASSLVASASLRETQYF.

In its sample, this clone was seen once. The gene calls are TRBV5-1 and TRBJ2-2; TRBD2 aligns across 13 bases. The germline V gene has CDR1 SGHRS and CDR2 YFSETQ. V was clipped by 3 bases and J by 6 bases; unmatched bases: 5. The CDR3 loop spans 16 amino acids. The CDR3 is CASSYGLAGEAGELFF. The CDR3, as DNA: TGCGCCAGCAGCTATGGACTAGCGGGAGAAGCCGGGGAGCTGTTTTTT.

CDR3 protein: CASSGGQTLANTGELFF. The CDR3 DNA is TGCGCCAGCAGCGGGGGACAGACTTTAGCGAACACCGGGGAGCTGTTTTTT. The V call is TRBV5-1, the J call TRBJ2-2; 7 nucleotides line up with TRBD1. The CDR3 has 17 residues. Germline-derived CDR1 and CDR2 are SGHRS and YFSETQ. V was clipped by 4 bases and J by 0 bases; unmatched bases: 9.

This clone was seen more than once but under ten times. The chain employs TRBV7-2 and TRBJ2-7; 9 positions agree with TRBD1. The V segment lost 7 bases and the J segment 5 bases; nucleotides outside the gene matches: 12. The V gene's germline CDR1 is SGHTA and CDR2 FQGNSA. The CDR3 is 15 amino acids. CDR3 coding DNA: TGTGCCAGCATGCGGACAGGGGCCCTCCCCCACGAGCAGTACTTC. This codes for CASMRTGALPHEQYF.

This clone has just a few counts. The gene calls are TRBV10-3 and TRBJ2-7; D remains unclear. Between the trimmed V and J ends, which lost 3 bases and 3 bases, there was a span of 3 bases. CDR1 and CDR2 (germline): ENHRY, SYGVKD. This CDR3 region has 11 residues. CDR3 nucleotides: TGTGCCATCAGTGACTACTACGAGCAGTACTTC. Its translation is CAISDYYEQYF.